This TCR beta chain is from a study of radiotherapy plus CTLA-4 blockade in lung cancer. The protocol was immunoSEQ multiplex PCR, while the TCRdb copy is restricted to in-frame clones and leaves out a portion. The sample contains about 41,000 clones, roughly three quarters of which appear only once. CDR3 length: 15 residues. Germline CDR1 LNHDA, CDR2 SQIVND (reference sequence). V trimming: 6 bases; J trimming: 1 base; junction bases outside the gene matches: 7. The input for sequencing was peripheral blood, taken from a patient treated with radiotherapy plus ipilimumab. V and J are TRBV19 and TRBJ1-1; 8 bases match TRBD1. The sequence was obtained from a human donor with non-small cell lung cancer who had stable disease on radiotherapy plus ipilimumab. The CDR3 protein is CASRSGGARNTEAFF. The CDR3 coding sequence is TGTGCCAGTAGATCAGGGGGCGCGAGGAACACTGAAGCTTTCTTT. Based on the CDR3 plus reference TRBV19 and TRBJ1-1, the full variable domain is DGGITQSPKYLFRKEGQNVTLSCEQNLNHDAMYWYRQDPGQGLRLIYYSQIVNDFQKGDIAEGYSVSREKKESFPLTVTSAQKNPTAFYLCASRSGGARNTEAFFGQGTRLTVV.